The sample holds many counts of the clone carrying this T cell receptor beta chain. Its antigen is not identified. TCRdb re-derived calls from the 5' RACE reads in MiXCR, one entry per CDR3 protein. The profile shows 200,000 to 300,000 distinct CDR3 sequences, 10% to 13% of them singletons. This record belongs to a study of CD8 T cells in ankylosing spondylitis. Whole-study findings and limits: Seemingly distinctive of ankylosing spondylitis blood was a TCR beta motif formed by eight highly homologous variants. Disease-linked clones proved CD8+ and comparatively uncommon in peripheral blood.

V was cut by 2 bases and J by 2 bases, with 7 bases left in between. The CDR3 covers 13 residues. Germline CDR1 is MGHRA and CDR2 is YSYEKL. The clonotype comes from a male donor with ankylosing spondylitis or in good health (not recorded which). The chain has TRBV4-1 and TRBJ2-7; either TRBD1 or TRBD2 may supply D (5 bases each). Sequences were obtained from blood, either unsorted or a sorted T cell fraction (not recorded which). CDR3 sequence (DNA): TGCGCCAGCAGCCAACGGGACCCCTACGAGCAGTACTTC. Translation gives CASSQRDPYEQYF.